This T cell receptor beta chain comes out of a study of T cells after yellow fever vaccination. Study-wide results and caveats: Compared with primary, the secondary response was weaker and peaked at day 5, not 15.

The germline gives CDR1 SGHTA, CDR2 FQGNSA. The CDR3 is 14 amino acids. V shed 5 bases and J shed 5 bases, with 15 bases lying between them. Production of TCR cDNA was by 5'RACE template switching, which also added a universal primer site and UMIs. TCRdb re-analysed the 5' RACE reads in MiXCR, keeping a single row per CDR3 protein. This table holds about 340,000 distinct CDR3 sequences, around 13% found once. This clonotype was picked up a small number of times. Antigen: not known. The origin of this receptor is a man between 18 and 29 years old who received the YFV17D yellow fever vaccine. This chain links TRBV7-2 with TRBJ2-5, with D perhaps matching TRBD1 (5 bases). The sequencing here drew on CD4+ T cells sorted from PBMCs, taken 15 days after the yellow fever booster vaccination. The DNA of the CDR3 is TGTGCCAGCAGCAAAGACAGATTTTCGGAGACCCAGTACTTC. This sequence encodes CASSKDRFSETQYF.